Listed below are T cell receptor beta chains from one sample, sequenced in a study of vaccination and CD4 T cells after COVID-19. No cognate antigen is known for these TCRs. TCRdb itself ran the PCR reads through MiXCR, one entry per CDR3 protein. The sample lists roughly 13,000 distinct CDR3 sequences, 40% to 65% occurring once. The sample was CD4+ T cells from blood, cultured in vitro, taken before SARS-CoV-2 vaccination. The receptors were sampled from a human donor who had recovered from COVID-19. Both conserved end residues are part of each CDR3. D genes are given only for firm matches. Size values are once, few and many counts, or a class for expanded clones, and some rows have none.

-,TRBV20-1,-,TRBJ2-7,CSASRTQKEQYF,TGCAGTGCTAGCCGGACCCAGAAAGAGCAGTACTTC
TRBD1,TRBV5-6,-,TRBJ2-7,CASSLPGQGTGEQYF,TGTGCCAGCAGCTTGCCGGGACAGGGGACGGGGGAGCAGTACTTC
TRBD2,TRBV20-1,-,TRBJ2-7,CSASLLASGRWYEQYF,TGCAGTGCTAGCCTCCTGGCGAGCGGGAGGTGGTACGAGCAGTACTTC
-,TRBV30,-,TRBJ1-1,CAWGDTGTPWNTEAFF,TGTGCCTGGGGGGACACCGGGACACCATGGAACACTGAAGCTTTCTTT
-,TRBV19,few,TRBJ1-5,CASSIREDQPQHF,TGTGCCAGTAGTATCCGGGAGGATCAGCCCCAGCATTTT
TRBD1,TRBV15,few,TRBJ2-7,CATSRPGQGNEQYF,TGTGCCACCAGCCGACCGGGACAGGGTAACGAGCAGTACTTC
TRBD2,TRBV7-3,-,TRBJ2-3,CASSLNLAGGPGDTQYF,TGTGCCAGCAGCTTAAACCTAGCGGGAGGGCCCGGAGATACGCAGTATTTT
TRBD1,TRBV6-1,-,TRBJ1-2,CASSETQGGGYTF,TGTGCCAGCAGTGAAACCCAGGGGGGTGGCTACACCTTC
-,TRBV21-1,-,TRBJ2-3,CASRNVGLAGGYTDTQYF,TGTGCCAGCAGAAATGTGGGACTAGCGGGGGGCTACACAGATACGCAGTATTTT
-,TRBV4-3,-,TRBJ1-5,CASSQGLGGSNQPQHF,TGCGCCAGCAGCCAAGGGTTGGGGGGTAGCAATCAGCCCCAGCATTTT
TRBD1,TRBV20-1,-,TRBJ2-3,CSARDRPSTDTQYF,TGCAGTGCCCGGGACAGACCTAGCACAGATACGCAGTATTTT
TRBD2,TRBV7-2,few,TRBJ2-7,CASSPPGLAPYEQYF,TGTGCCAGCAGCCCGCCGGGACTAGCCCCCTACGAGCAGTACTTC
-,TRBV6-1,-,TRBJ2-7,CASSDGILVGQYF,TGTGCCAGCAGTGATGGGATTTTGGTCGGGCAGTACTTC
-,TRBV30,-,TRBJ1-1,CAWKGELDTEAFF,TGTGCCTGGAAAGGGGAATTGGACACTGAAGCTTTCTTT
TRBD2,TRBV7-6,-,TRBJ2-7,CASSLASSGGAYEQYF,TGTGCCAGCAGCTTAGCTTCTAGCGGGGGGGCCTACGAGCAGTACTTC
TRBD2,TRBV20-1,-,TRBJ2-3,CSAEPSGGKPSTDTQYF,TGCAGTGCGGAACCTAGCGGGGGAAAACCTAGCACAGATACGCAGTATTTT
-,TRBV20-1,-,TRBJ2-1,CSARMGIIYNEQFF,TGCAGTGCTAGAATGGGGATTATCTACAATGAGCAGTTCTTC
TRBD1,TRBV19,once,TRBJ1-1,CASIAGGMGGTEAFF,TGTGCCAGTATTGCAGGGGGCATGGGAGGGACTGAAGCTTTCTTT
-,TRBV5-1,-,TRBJ2-2,CASSLEQVRTYTGELFF,TGCGCCAGCAGCTTGGAACAGGTCCGCACATACACCGGGGAGCTGTTTTTT
-,TRBV20-1,-,TRBJ1-1,CSAGQTEAFF,TGCAGTGCTGGACAGACTGAAGCTTTCTTT
-,TRBV7-2,-,TRBJ1-3,CASSAVNSGNTIYF,TGTGCCAGCAGCGCAGTGAATTCTGGAAACACCATATATTTT
-,TRBV7-2,few,TRBJ1-3,CASSPGTASGNTIYF,TGTGCCAGCAGCCCTGGGACGGCCTCTGGAAACACCATATATTTT
-,TRBV27,few,TRBJ1-5,CASGPWEGNQPQHF,TGTGCCAGCGGCCCCTGGGAGGGCAATCAGCCCCAGCATTTT
-,TRBV6-1,-,TRBJ1-1,CASGRGGNTEAFF,TGTGCCAGTGGACGGGGAGGGAACACTGAAGCTTTCTTT
-,TRBV12-5,-,TRBJ1-5,CASGLTGNQPQHF,TGTGCTAGTGGTTTGACCGGCAATCAGCCCCAGCATTTT
-,TRBV2,-,TRBJ1-6,CASSSESLGPLHF,TGTGCCAGCAGTTCTGAAAGTCTGGGACCCCTCCACTTT
-,TRBV7-2,-,TRBJ1-3,CASSPGNTIYF,TGTGCCAGCAGCCCCGGAAACACCATATATTTT
-,TRBV20-1,-,TRBJ1-1,CSAQDMGNTEAFF,TGCAGTGCTCAAGATATGGGGAACACTGAAGCTTTCTTT
TRBD1,TRBV19,-,TRBJ1-1,CASSSRTGGRETEAFF,TGTGCCAGTAGTTCAAGGACAGGGGGCAGGGAGACTGAAGCTTTCTTT
-,TRBV7-8,-,TRBJ1-1,CASSQTDSGNTEAFF,TGTGCCAGCAGCCAAACCGACAGTGGGAACACTGAAGCTTTCTTT
TRBD1,TRBV29-1,once,TRBJ1-2,CSVEEQGAYGYTF,TGCAGCGTTGAAGAACAGGGGGCCTATGGCTACACCTTC
-,TRBV12-5,few,TRBJ2-3,CASGSRRGYTDTQYF,TGTGCTAGTGGCTCGCGCAGGGGATACACAGATACGCAGTATTTT
-,TRBV27,-,TRBJ2-1,CASIRVGGLYNEQFF,TGTGCCAGCATAAGGGTCGGGGGCCTTTACAATGAGCAGTTCTTT
-,TRBV7-9,-,TRBJ1-2,CASSHSDYNYGYTF,TGTGCCAGCAGCCATTCGGACTATAACTATGGCTACACCTTC
-,TRBV27,-,TRBJ2-2,CASSLTELGELFF,TGTGCCAGCAGTTTAACGGAACTCGGGGAGCTGTTTTTT
-,TRBV27,-,TRBJ1-5,CASSWGGEGRNHQPQHF,TGTGCCAGCAGTTGGGGCGGGGAGGGTCGCAATCATCAGCCCCAGCATTTT
TRBD2,TRBV20-1,-,TRBJ2-5,CSVTLPGGPQETQYF,TGCAGTGTCACTTTGCCGGGGGGGCCGCAAGAGACCCAGTACTTC
TRBD1,TRBV7-8,few,TRBJ1-2,CASSSSSDRGNGYTF,TGTGCCAGCAGCTCTTCTTCGGACAGGGGGAATGGCTACACCTTC
TRBD2,TRBV19,-,TRBJ2-3,CASSTQREHADTQYF,TGTGCCAGTAGTACCCAGCGGGAGCACGCAGATACGCAGTATTTT
-,TRBV7-6,-,TRBJ1-6,CASSPRGGNSPLHF,TGTGCCAGCAGCCCTAGGGGTGGAAATTCACCCCTCCACTTT
TRBD1,TRBV20-1,-,TRBJ1-1,CSARTGVIEAFF,TGCAGTGCTCGGACAGGGGTTATTGAAGCTTTCTTT
TRBD2,TRBV6-4,few,TRBJ2-3,CASSELAGVLDTQYF,TGTGCCAGCAGTGAACTAGCGGGGGTGCTGGATACGCAGTATTTT
TRBD1,TRBV7-9,-,TRBJ1-4,CASSAGQGGEKLFF,TGTGCCAGCAGCGCCGGACAGGGCGGGGAAAAACTGTTTTTT
-,TRBV7-9,-,TRBJ2-1,CASSLGGLLAGNEQFF,TGTGCCAGCAGCTTAGGCGGGTTACTGGCGGGGAATGAGCAGTTCTTC
-,TRBV19,once,TRBJ1-5,CASSLAGRSRWFGNQPQHF,TGTGCCAGTAGTCTCGCGGGACGGAGTCGATGGTTTGGCAATCAGCCCCAGCATTTT
TRBD1,TRBV15,few,TRBJ1-4,CATSRDTGGPASNEKLFF,TGTGCCACCAGCAGAGACACAGGGGGGCCAGCCTCTAATGAAAAACTGTTTTTT
-,TRBV6-1,-,TRBJ1-5,CASSEISVNQPQHF,TGTGCCAGCAGTGAAATTTCAGTTAATCAGCCCCAGCATTTT
TRBD1,TRBV20-1,few,TRBJ1-2,CSAIRDRGLGYTF,TGCAGTGCTATCCGGGACAGGGGGCTCGGCTACACCTTC